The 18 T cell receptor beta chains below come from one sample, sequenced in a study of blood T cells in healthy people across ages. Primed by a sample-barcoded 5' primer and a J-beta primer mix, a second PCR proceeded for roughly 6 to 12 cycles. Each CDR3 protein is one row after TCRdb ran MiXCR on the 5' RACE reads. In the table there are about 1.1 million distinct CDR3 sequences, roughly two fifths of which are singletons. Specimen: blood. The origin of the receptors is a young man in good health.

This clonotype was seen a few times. The DNA for the CDR3 is TGCGCCAGCAGCTTGGGGGGGACAGCGACTACCGGCTATGGCTACACCTTC. This encodes CASSLGGTATTGYGYTF. The chain employs TRBV5-1 and TRBJ1-2; 7 bases are shared with TRBD1. Germline CDR1 reads SGHRS; CDR2 reads YFSETQ. Trimming removed 0 bases from V and 4 bases from J; junction bases left unmatched: 12. The CDR3 length is 17 residues.

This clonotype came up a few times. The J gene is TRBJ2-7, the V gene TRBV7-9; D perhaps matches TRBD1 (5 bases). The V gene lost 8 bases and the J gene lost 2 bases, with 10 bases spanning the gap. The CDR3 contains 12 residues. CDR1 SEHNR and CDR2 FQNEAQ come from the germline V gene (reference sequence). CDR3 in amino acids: CASLRTTYEQYF. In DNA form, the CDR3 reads TGTGCCAGCCTCCGGACAACCTACGAGCAGTACTTC.

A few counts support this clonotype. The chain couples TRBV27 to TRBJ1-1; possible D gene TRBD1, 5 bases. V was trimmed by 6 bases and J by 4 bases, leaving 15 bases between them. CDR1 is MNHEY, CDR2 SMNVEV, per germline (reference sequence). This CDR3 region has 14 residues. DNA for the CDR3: TGTGCCAGCAGCAAAGCGACAGTTCCCACTGAAGCTTTCTTT. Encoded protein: CASSKATVPTEAFF.

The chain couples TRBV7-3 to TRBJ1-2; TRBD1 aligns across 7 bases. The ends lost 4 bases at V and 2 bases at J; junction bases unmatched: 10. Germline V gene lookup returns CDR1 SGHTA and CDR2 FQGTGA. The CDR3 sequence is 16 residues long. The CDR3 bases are TGTGCCAGCAGCTCCCCGGACAGGCGGTGGAACTATGGCTACACCTTC. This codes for CASSSPDRRWNYGYTF.

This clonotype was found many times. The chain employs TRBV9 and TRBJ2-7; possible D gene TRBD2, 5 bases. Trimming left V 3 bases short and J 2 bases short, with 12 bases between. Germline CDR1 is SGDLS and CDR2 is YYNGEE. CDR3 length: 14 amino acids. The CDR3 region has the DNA TGTGCCAGCAGCGCGTCCTCCGGGACCTACGAGCAGTACTTC. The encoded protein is CASSASSGTYEQYF.

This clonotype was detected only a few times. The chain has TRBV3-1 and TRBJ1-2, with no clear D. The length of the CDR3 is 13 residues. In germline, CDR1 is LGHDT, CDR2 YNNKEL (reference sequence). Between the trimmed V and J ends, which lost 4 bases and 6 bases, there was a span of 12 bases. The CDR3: CASSPSRGNGYTF. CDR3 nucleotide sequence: TGTGCCAGCAGCCCCAGCCGGGGAAATGGCTACACCTTC.

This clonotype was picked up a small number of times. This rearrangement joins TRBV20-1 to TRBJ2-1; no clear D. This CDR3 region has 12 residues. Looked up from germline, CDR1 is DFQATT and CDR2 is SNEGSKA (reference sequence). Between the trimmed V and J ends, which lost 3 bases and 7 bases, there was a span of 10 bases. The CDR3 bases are TGCAGTGCTAGTGTCAGATGGAATGAGCAGTTCTTC. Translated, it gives CSASVRWNEQFF.

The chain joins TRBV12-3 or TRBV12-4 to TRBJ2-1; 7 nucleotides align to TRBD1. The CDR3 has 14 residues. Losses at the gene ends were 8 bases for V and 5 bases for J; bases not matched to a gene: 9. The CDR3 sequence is CASGEGAGHNEQFF. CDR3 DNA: TGTGCCAGCGGCGAGGGGGCGGGTCACAATGAGCAGTTCTTC.

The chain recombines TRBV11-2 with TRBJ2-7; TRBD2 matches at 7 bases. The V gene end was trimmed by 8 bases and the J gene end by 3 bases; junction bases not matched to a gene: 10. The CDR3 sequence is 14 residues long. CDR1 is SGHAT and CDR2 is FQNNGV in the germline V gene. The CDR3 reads CASALGGGGYEQYF. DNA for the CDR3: TGTGCCAGCGCCTTAGGCGGGGGTGGCTACGAGCAGTACTTC.

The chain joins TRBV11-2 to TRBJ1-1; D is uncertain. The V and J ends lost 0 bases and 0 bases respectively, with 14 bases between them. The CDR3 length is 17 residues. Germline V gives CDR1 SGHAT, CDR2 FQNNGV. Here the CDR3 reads CASSLDRNSHMNTEAFF. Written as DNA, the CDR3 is TGTGCCAGCAGCTTAGATCGAAACAGCCATATGAACACTGAAGCTTTCTTT.

The CDR3 nucleotides read TGTGCCAGCAGTCCTCGGGGGCGTGCAACTAATGAAAAACTGTTTTTT. Translation: CASSPRGRATNEKLFF. The chain recombines TRBV6-5 with TRBJ1-4; possible D gene TRBD1, 6 bases. The germline V gene encodes CDR1 MNHEY and CDR2 SVGAGI. The CDR3 has 16 residues. The ends were cut back, 5 bases at V and 0 bases at J, with 13 bases in the middle.

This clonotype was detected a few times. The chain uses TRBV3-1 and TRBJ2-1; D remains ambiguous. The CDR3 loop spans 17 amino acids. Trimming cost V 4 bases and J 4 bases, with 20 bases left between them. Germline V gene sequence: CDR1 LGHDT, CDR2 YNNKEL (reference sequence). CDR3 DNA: TGTGCCAGCAGCCGAGGCTATCCCCTCGGACCTTACAATGAGCAGTTCTTC. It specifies CASSRGYPLGPYNEQFF.

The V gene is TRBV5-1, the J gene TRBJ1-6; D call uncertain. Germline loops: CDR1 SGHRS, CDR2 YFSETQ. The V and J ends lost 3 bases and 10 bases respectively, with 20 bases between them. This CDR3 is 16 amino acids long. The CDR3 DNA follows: TGCGCCAGCAGCTGGGATGGGGTTTCAGAGGACTCACCCCTCCACTTT. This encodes CASSWDGVSEDSPLHF.

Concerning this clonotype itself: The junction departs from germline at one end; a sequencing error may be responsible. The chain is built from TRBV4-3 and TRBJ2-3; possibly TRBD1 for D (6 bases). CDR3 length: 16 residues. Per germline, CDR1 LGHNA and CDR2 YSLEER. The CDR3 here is CASSQSYRVSTGTQYF. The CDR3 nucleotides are TGCGCCAGCAGCCAATCATACAGGGTTAGCACAGGTACGCAGTATTTT.

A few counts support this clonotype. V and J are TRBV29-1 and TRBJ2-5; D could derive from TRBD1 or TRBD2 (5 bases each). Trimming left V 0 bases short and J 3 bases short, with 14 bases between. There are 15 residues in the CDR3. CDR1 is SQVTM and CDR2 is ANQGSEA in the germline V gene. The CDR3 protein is CSVEDHIWGKETQYF. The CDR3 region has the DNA TGCAGCGTTGAAGACCACATATGGGGGAAAGAGACCCAGTACTTC.

Here the CDR3 DNA reads TGTGCCAGCAGTCGGGCCGGACAGGGAGGCACTGAAGCTTTCTTT. Translated: CASSRAGQGGTEAFF. V is TRBV6-2 or TRBV6-3 and J is TRBJ1-1, with TRBD1 matching over 8 bases. In germline, CDR1 is MNHEY, CDR2 SVGEGT. This CDR3 is built from 15 residues. V shed 5 bases, J shed 4 bases, and the junction held 9 bases outside the gene matches.

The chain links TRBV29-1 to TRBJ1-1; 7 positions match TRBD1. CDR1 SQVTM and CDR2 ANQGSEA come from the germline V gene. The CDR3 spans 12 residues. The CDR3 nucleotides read TGCAACACTAACAGGGGAGACACTGAAGCTTTCTTT. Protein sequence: CNTNRGDTEAFF. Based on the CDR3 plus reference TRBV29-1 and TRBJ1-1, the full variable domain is SAVISQKPSRDICQRGTSLTIQCQVDSQVTMMFWYRQQPGQSLTLIATANQGSEATYESGFVIDKFPISRPNLTFSTLTVSNMSPEDSSIYLCNTNRGDTEAFFGQGTRLTVV.

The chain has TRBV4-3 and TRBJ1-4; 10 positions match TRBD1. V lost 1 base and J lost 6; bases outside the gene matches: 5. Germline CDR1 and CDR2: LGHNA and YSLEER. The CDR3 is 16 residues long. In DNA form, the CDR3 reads TGCGCCAGCAGCCAAGGGCCCGGGACAGGGGATGAAAAACTGTTTTTT. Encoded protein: CASSQGPGTGDEKLFF.